Presented here are 9 T cell receptor beta chains from one specimen sequenced in a study of beta chain features in type 1 diabetes. Sequencing targeted expressed TCRB transcripts, as all isolated RNA had been reverse transcribed. The data were produced by immunoSEQ multiplex PCR, yet TCRdb's version contains in-frame clones alone and is incomplete. The data hold 640,000 or so clones, with around 15% observed a single time. Study-level findings and limits: All four CD4+ subsets of Type 1 diabetes patients contained TCRB CDR3s that were moderately but significantly shorter.

The antigens these receptors bind are not known. Sequenced sample: naive CD4+ T cells from blood. The source of these receptors is a man aged 18 to 29 with type 1 diabetes.

The chain has TRBV6-6 and TRBJ2-7, with D tentatively TRBD1 or TRBD2 (7 bases each). There are 15 residues in the CDR3. Trimming shortened V by 8 bases and J by 2 bases, and 19 bases separated the two germline ends. Germline V gene data show CDR1 as MNHNY and CDR2 as SVGAGI (reference sequence). The CDR3 sequence is CASLRGTGTAYEQYF. Here the CDR3 DNA reads TGTGCCAGCCTGCGGGGGACCGGGACAGCCTACGAGCAGTACTTC.

The chain recombines TRBV9 with TRBJ2-3; 7 bases match TRBD1. CDR1 and CDR2 (germline): SGDLS, YYNGEE. CDR3 length: 18 amino acids. The trim removed 0 bases at V and 2 bases at J, leaving 12 bases unmatched. The chain's CDR3 is CASSVEDRNGLSTDTQYF. The CDR3 coding sequence is TGTGCCAGCAGCGTAGAGGACAGGAATGGCCTGTCCACAGATACGCAGTATTTT.

This clone was counted between two and nine times. V usage is TRBV7-2 and J usage is TRBJ1-4; weak D call: TRBD1 (5 bases). The CDR3 spans 14 residues. The germline CDR1 and CDR2 sequences are SGHTA and FQGNSA. V lost 3 bases and J lost 5, with 10 bases in between. The CDR3 DNA reads as TGTGCCAGCAGCTTCGGGGGTTCGAATGAAAAACTGTTTTTT. Translated: CASSFGGSNEKLFF.

In this sample, this clone turned up a few times. The chain is built from TRBV5-1 and TRBJ2-1; the D is unclear. Trimming pared 1 base from V and 5 bases from J, leaving 4 bases between. Germline values: CDR1 SGHRS, CDR2 YFSETQ. The CDR3 has 12 amino acids. The CDR3 nucleotides are TGCGCCAGCAGCTTGATGAACAATGAGCAGTTCTTC. It yields the protein CASSLMNNEQFF.

Comment on this clone: Other DNA sequences from this sample encode an identical CDR3 as well. The V and J genes are TRBV5-1 and TRBJ2-5; 11 nucleotides match TRBD1. V lost 4 bases to trimming and J lost 4 bases; unmatched junction nucleotides: 3. This CDR3 contains 14 residues. The germline V gene encodes CDR1 SGHRS and CDR2 YFSETQ. The CDR3: CASSPGQGGETQYF. CDR3 sequence (DNA): TGCGCCAGCAGCCCGGGACAGGGGGGAGAGACCCAGTACTTC.

The chain carries TRBV4-1 and TRBJ2-7; TRBD1 matches 8 bases. This CDR3 has 14 residues. V was clipped by 3 bases and J by 9 bases; unmatched bases: 10. Germline V lookup: CDR1 MGHRA, CDR2 YSYEKL. CDR3 sequence: CASSQSLGTGGQYF. The CDR3 region has the DNA TGCGCCAGCAGCCAGTCCCTCGGGACAGGAGGGCAGTACTTC.

This clone was seen only a few times. The chain couples TRBV7-9 to TRBJ1-5; 7 bases map to TRBD1. The ends lost 5 bases at V and 3 bases at J; junction bases unmatched: 4. Germline loops: CDR1 SEHNR, CDR2 FQNEAQ (reference sequence). CDR3 length equals 14 residues. The CDR3 reads CASSKGQVNQPQHF. The DNA of the CDR3 is TGTGCCAGCAGCAAAGGACAGGTCAATCAGCCCCAGCATTTT.

This chain links TRBV28 with TRBJ2-1, with D tentatively TRBD2 (5 bases). The germline V and J ends were trimmed by 6 bases and 0 bases, with 12 bases remaining between them. Looked up from germline, CDR1 is MDHEN and CDR2 is SYDVKM. The CDR3 extends over 15 amino acids. In DNA, the CDR3 is TGTGCCAGCAGCTCTCGAGGGAGCTCCTACAATGAGCAGTTCTTC. Translating it yields CASSSRGSSYNEQFF.

CDR3 nucleotides: TGCGCCAGCAGCCAAGAGCGAGGGATTCAGTACTTC. Protein product: CASSQERGIQYF. The chain is built from TRBV4-3 and TRBJ2-4; D perhaps matches TRBD2 (5 bases). The CDR3 spans 12 residues. Trimming removed 0 bases at V and 10 bases at J, with 7 bases between. The germline gives CDR1 LGHNA, CDR2 YSLEER.